Listed here is a single T cell receptor beta chain. What it binds is not known. The data were obtained in a study of OX40 agonist ivuxolimab in advanced cancers. At the level of the study: Of mixed ages from about 23 to 90 and averaging around 60 years, the group was more than 65% male. General observations from the study: In the 0.1-3.0 mg/kg groups, partial responders showed among the lowest expansion.

Libraries were prepared by immunoSEQ multiplex PCR; TCRdb keeps only in-frame clonotypes and omits some of them. The sample holds more than 80,000 clones, approximately 90% seen once. V trimming: 0 bases; J trimming: 6 bases; junction bases outside the gene matches: 9. The germline V gene encodes CDR1 LGHNA and CDR2 YSLEER. The length of the CDR3 is 18 residues. This receptor was obtained from an adult with an advanced solid tumor such as melanoma, head and neck, liver or kidney cancer. This chain links TRBV4-3 with TRBJ2-2; 11 bases line up with TRBD2. The source was CD4+ or CD8+ T cells sorted from blood, collected in a trial of the OX40 agonist ivuxolimab. The CDR3 DNA sequence: TGCGCCAGCAGCCAAGAAGTAGCGGGGGGGATGGCGGCCGGGGAGCTGTTTTTT. It specifies CASSQEVAGGMAAGELFF.